What follows are 18 T cell receptor beta chains derived from one specimen sequenced in a study of shared clonotypes between healthy human individuals. The table came from immunoSEQ multiplex PCR; TCRdb's copy has only in-frame clones and leaves some out. The profile covers over 400,000 clones, with around 95% appearing a single time and about 0.064% taken by the ten largest. Sequenced sample: naive CD4+ T cells sorted from blood. The subset: CD45RA+ positively selected. The receptor source for this set is a woman aged 25 to 39 in good health.

This clone was counted between two and nine times. The rearrangement joins TRBV2 to TRBJ1-5, with D tentatively TRBD1 (5 bases). The CDR3 covers 14 residues. Germline CDR1 and CDR2: SNHLY and FYNNEI. Trimming left V 6 bases short and J 9 bases short, with 18 bases between. The CDR3 loop is CASRPDSPLGPQHF. The CDR3 nucleotides read TGTGCCAGCAGACCTGACAGCCCCTTAGGGCCCCAGCATTTT.

DNA for the CDR3: TGTGCCAGCGGGAGATCCTATGGCTACACCTTC. Protein product: CASGRSYGYTF. V gene TRBV11-2 combines with J gene TRBJ1-2; D gene uncertain. CDR1 is SGHAT and CDR2 is FQNNGV in the germline V gene. Trimming cost V 8 bases and J 4 bases, with 8 bases left between them. The CDR3 consists of 11 residues. The whole variable domain, filled in from reference TRBV11-2 and TRBJ1-2, reads EAGVAQSPRYKIIEKRQSVAFWCNPISGHATLYWYQQILGQGPKLLIQFQNNGVVDDSQLPKDRFSAERLKGVDSTLKIQPAKLEDSAVYLCASGRSYGYTFGSGTRLTVV.

The rearrangement joins TRBV9 to TRBJ1-5, with D maybe TRBD1 (5 bases). Germline CDR1 is SGDLS and CDR2 is YYNGEE. The ends were cut back, 3 bases at V and 5 bases at J, with 12 bases in the middle. The CDR3 length is 14 residues. Here the CDR3 reads CASSAQGGHQPQHF. Here the CDR3 DNA reads TGTGCCAGCAGCGCCCAGGGTGGCCATCAGCCCCAGCATTTT. The full variable domain, its missing parts supplied by reference TRBV9 and TRBJ1-5, is DSGVTQTPKHLITATGQRVTLRCSPRSGDLSVYWYQQSLDQGLQFLIQYYNGEERAKGNILERFSAQQFPDLHSELNLSSLELGDSALYFCASSAQGGHQPQHFGDGTRLSIL.

The chain uses TRBV5-1 and TRBJ1-2; D ambiguous. V lost 2 bases and J 2 bases, leaving 7 bases between the germline ends. Germline CDR1 and CDR2: SGHRS and YFSETQ. The CDR3 has 13 amino acids. The CDR3 reads CASSLSGNYGYTF. CDR3 bases: TGCGCCAGCAGCTTATCGGGGAACTATGGCTACACCTTC.

This clone was seen a single time. The chain links TRBV5-4 to TRBJ2-1, with 14 bases lining up with TRBD2. The germline gives CDR1 SGHNT, CDR2 YYREEE (reference sequence). The CDR3 covers 18 residues. V lost 4 bases and J lost 9; bases outside the gene matches: 15. The CDR3 reads CASSLDPGTSGSMGEQFF. The CDR3 DNA follows: TGTGCCAGCAGCCTTGACCCCGGGACTAGCGGGAGTATGGGTGAGCAGTTCTTC.

The chain employs TRBV23-1 and TRBJ1-5, with a weak D call TRBD1 (6 bases). Being an ORF, TRBV23-1 has a function that is uncertain. The V end lost 0 bases, the J end lost 0 bases, and 18 bases lay between the germline ends. This CDR3 contains 19 residues. The DNA of the CDR3 is TGCGCCAGCAGTCAATCAGGTGAAGCAGGGGTTTATAGCAATCAGCCCCAGCATTTT. Its protein product is CASSQSGEAGVYSNQPQHF.

This chain connects TRBV6-1 to TRBJ1-3; a possible D gene is TRBD1 (5 bases). This CDR3 has 14 residues. V lost 4 bases and J lost 7, with 14 bases in between. The germline CDR1 and CDR2 sequences are MNHNS and SASEGT. DNA of the CDR3: TGTGCCAGCAGTGGGCAGGGAGCAAGGAACACCATATATTTT. Amino acids: CASSGQGARNTIYF.

Written as DNA, the CDR3 is TGTGCCAGCTCACCTGAACTCCAAGAGACCCAGTACTTC. It encodes CASSPELQETQYF. The chain joins TRBV18 to TRBJ2-5; no clear D gene. Trimming took off 3 bases at V and 1 base at J, with 6 bases between the two ends. Germline assignment: CDR1 KGHSH and CDR2 LQKENI. The CDR3 has 13 amino acids.

The chain employs TRBV28 and TRBJ2-7, with TRBD2 matching over 8 bases. V shed 6 bases and J 4 bases; nucleotides not matched to a gene: 8. The CDR3 loop spans 14 amino acids. Germline V gene lookup returns CDR1 MDHEN and CDR2 SYDVKM. Here the CDR3 DNA reads TGTGCCAGCAGACGAAAGCGGGAGTTGTACGAGCAGTACTTC. This sequence encodes CASRRKRELYEQYF.

The chain is built from TRBV28 and TRBJ2-5; 15 positions agree with TRBD2. The CDR3 is 16 residues long. In germline, CDR1 is MDHEN, CDR2 SYDVKM. V lost 5 bases to trimming and J lost 5 bases; unmatched junction nucleotides: 6. CDR3 residues: CASSPGTSGRIETQYF. The CDR3 region has the DNA TGTGCCAGCAGTCCCGGGACTAGCGGGAGGATTGAGACCCAGTACTTC.

The J gene is TRBJ2-7, the V gene TRBV5-1; D might be TRBD2 (6 bases). CDR3 length: 17 amino acids. Trimming stripped 1 base from V and 6 bases from J, with 23 bases between. CDR1 SGHRS and CDR2 YFSETQ come from the germline V gene. The DNA for the CDR3 is TGCGCCAGCAGCTTGAGAGGCGTGGGAGGACCCCTGGGCGAGCAGTACTTC. Its translation: CASSLRGVGGPLGEQYF.

The genes are TRBV28 and TRBJ2-3; the D gene is possibly TRBD2 (5 bases). This CDR3 comprises 14 residues. V was trimmed by 7 bases and J by 1 base, leaving 12 bases between them. From germline, CDR1 is MDHEN and CDR2 SYDVKM. The CDR3 sequence is CASTVGSGTDTQYF. In DNA form, the CDR3 reads TGTGCCAGCACGGTTGGTAGCGGCACAGATACGCAGTATTTT.

This clone came up a few times. The CDR3 DNA is TGTGCCAGCAGCCAAGGGGGACAGCCCCAGCATTTT. Translated: CASSQGGQPQHF. This chain joins TRBV28 and TRBJ1-5; possible D gene TRBD1, 6 bases. The CDR3 has 12 residues. V was shortened by 6 bases and J by 7 bases, with 10 bases between the two germline ends. CDR1 and CDR2 (germline): MDHEN, SYDVKM.

This chain joins TRBV2 and TRBJ2-7, with a possible D match to TRBD2 (7 bases). Trimming removed 4 bases from V and 1 base from J, with 14 bases in between. The CDR3 sequence is 15 residues long. Germline assignment: CDR1 SNHLY and CDR2 FYNNEI. The CDR3 protein is CASSGVRGGSYEQYF. CDR3 bases: TGTGCCAGCAGTGGGGTTAGGGGGGGATCCTACGAGCAGTACTTC.

The V gene is TRBV7-3, the J gene TRBJ2-6; TRBD1 is a possible D gene (6 bases). Trimming took 2 bases from V and 0 from J, leaving 8 bases between them. CDR3 length equals 16 residues. CDR1 SGHTA and CDR2 FQGTGA come from the germline V gene. The DNA for the CDR3 is TGTGCCAGCAGCTTAGGGGACACCTCTGGGGCCAACGTCCTGACTTTC. Amino acids: CASSLGDTSGANVLTF.

The chain employs TRBV18 and TRBJ2-4; D remains unclear. The CDR3 is made up of 13 amino acids. Deletions cut 0 bases from V and 5 bases from J, with 5 bases between. Germline V gene sequence: CDR1 KGHSH, CDR2 LQKENI. CDR3 residues: CASSPPVQNIQYF. In nucleotides, the CDR3 is TGTGCCAGCTCACCACCGGTACAAAACATTCAGTACTTC.

On this clone itself: Other DNA sequences in the sample encode the same CDR3. The genes are TRBV5-1 and TRBJ2-6; D gene ambiguous. V was pared by 0 bases and J by 2 bases, with 0 bases between. This CDR3 comprises 13 residues. Germline CDR1 reads SGHRS; CDR2 reads YFSETQ. The CDR3 sequence: CASSLAGANVLTF. CDR3 nucleotides: TGCGCCAGCAGCTTGGCTGGGGCCAACGTCCTGACTTTC.

The gene calls are TRBV19 and TRBJ2-1, with a possible D match to TRBD2 (6 bases). CDR3 length: 16 amino acids. V lost 4 bases and J 4 bases, leaving 17 bases between the germline ends. Germline V gene lookup returns CDR1 LNHDA and CDR2 SQIVND (reference sequence). CDR3 nucleotides: TGTGCCAGTAGTAGATTGGGGGGAGTAGAATACAATGAGCAGTTCTTC. Amino acids: CASSRLGGVEYNEQFF.